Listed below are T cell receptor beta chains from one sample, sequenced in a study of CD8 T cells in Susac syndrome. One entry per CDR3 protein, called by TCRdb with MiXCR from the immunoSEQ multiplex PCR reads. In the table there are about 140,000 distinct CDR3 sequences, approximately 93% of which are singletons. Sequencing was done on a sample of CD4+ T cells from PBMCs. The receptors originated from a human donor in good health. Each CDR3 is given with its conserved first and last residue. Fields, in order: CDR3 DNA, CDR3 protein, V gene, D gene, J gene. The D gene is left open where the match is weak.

CDR3 DNA: TGTGCCAGTAGTTGGGGGGGCTCCTACGAGCAGTACTTC
CDR3 protein: CASSWGGSYEQYF
V gene: TRBV19
D gene: TRBD2
J gene: TRBJ2-7

CDR3 DNA: TGTGCCAGCAGCTTAGATGCACTAGCGGGAGTAGCCGGGGAGCTGTTTTTT
CDR3 protein: CASSLDALAGVAGELFF
V gene: TRBV7-2
D gene: TRBD2
J gene: TRBJ2-2

CDR3 DNA: TGCAGCGGTGATCCCGGACTAGCGGGATCATATGAGCAGTTCTTC
CDR3 protein: CSGDPGLAGSYEQFF
V gene: TRBV29-1
D gene: TRBD2
J gene: TRBJ2-1

CDR3 DNA: TGTGCCAGCAGTTCGGGACGGCAGCCTGGGGCCAACGTCCTGACTTTC
CDR3 protein: CASSSGRQPGANVLTF
V gene: TRBV27
D gene: NA
J gene: TRBJ2-6

CDR3 DNA: TGCAGTGCTAGTCCCCGGGAAGAGCAGTACTTC
CDR3 protein: CSASPREEQYF
V gene: TRBV20-1
D gene: NA
J gene: TRBJ2-7

CDR3 DNA: TGTGCCAGCAGCCCCCTGGGGGCGAACACCGGGGAGCTGTTTTTT
CDR3 protein: CASSPLGANTGELFF
V gene: TRBV11-2
D gene: NA
J gene: TRBJ2-2

CDR3 DNA: TGCGCCAGCAGCTTGGGCCCGACGGGGCGAGACTCCTACAATGAGCAGTTCTTC
CDR3 protein: CASSLGPTGRDSYNEQFF
V gene: TRBV5-1
D gene: NA
J gene: TRBJ2-1

CDR3 DNA: TGTGCCAGCAGTCGTCGACAGGTAGGCGAGCAGTACTTC
CDR3 protein: CASSRRQVGEQYF
V gene: TRBV2
D gene: NA
J gene: TRBJ2-7

CDR3 DNA: TGCAGTGCTAGAAGATTACAAGAGACCCAGTACTTC
CDR3 protein: CSARRLQETQYF
V gene: TRBV20-1
D gene: NA
J gene: TRBJ2-5

CDR3 DNA: TGTGCCAGCAGCTCAAGACTAGCGGGGGTGACAGATACGCAGTATTTT
CDR3 protein: CASSSRLAGVTDTQYF
V gene: TRBV5-4
D gene: TRBD2
J gene: TRBJ2-3

CDR3 DNA: TGCGCCAGCAGCTTGGGAATTGGGAACTATGGCTACACCTTC
CDR3 protein: CASSLGIGNYGYTF
V gene: TRBV5-1
D gene: NA
J gene: TRBJ1-2

CDR3 DNA: TGTGCCAGCAGTCCCCTCGGGCAGGCCAGGACCGGGGAGCTGTTTTTT
CDR3 protein: CASSPLGQARTGELFF
V gene: TRBV27
D gene: NA
J gene: TRBJ2-2